This T cell receptor (beta chain) was captured in a study of T cell repertoires in cytomegalovirus infection. One entry per CDR3 protein results from TCRdb running MiXCR on the reads. The sample lists more than 400,000 distinct CDR3 sequences, 26% occurring once. The CDR3 totals 15 residues. The germline V gene encodes CDR1 MNHEY and CDR2 SVGAGI. The J segment lost 6 bases and the V segment lost 6 bases, leaving 10 bases of the junction unmatched. This clonotype was counted between two and nine times. Sequenced sample: PBMCs. This clonotype was obtained from a human donor in good health (CMV status not recorded). Some clones in this sample may be carry-over from other donors' samples. This chain links TRBV6-5 with TRBJ2-1, with 8 bases that match TRBD2. Here the CDR3 reads CASSYGTSGFNEQFF. DNA for the CDR3: TGTGCCAGCAGCTACGGGACTAGTGGATTCAATGAGCAGTTCTTC.